This TCR beta chain derives from a study of blood T cell repertoires in COVID-19. The V end lost 4 bases, the J end lost 1 base, and 11 bases lay between the germline ends. This CDR3 has 14 amino acids. Germline CDR1 reads PRHDT; CDR2 reads FYEKMQ (reference sequence). Participants, roughly 18 to 90 years old, spanned more than 20 US areas. Donors were grouped by their self-reported clinical history. The repertoire was sequenced with immunoSEQ multiplex PCR; TCRdb's copy has only in-frame clones and lacks some. The sample comprises just over 300,000 clones, about nine tenths of which are singletons, and about 4.6% rests with the top ten.

The specimen was PBMCs or T cells enriched from blood (not recorded which). The TCR comes from a man aged 30 to 45 who had recovered from COVID-19. V gene TRBV13 combines with J gene TRBJ2-7, with D possibly being TRBD2 (5 bases). The DNA of the CDR3 is TGTGCCAGCAGCTCCGGGATCTCTTCCTACGAGCAGTACTTC. It yields the protein CASSSGISSYEQYF.